The rows below give T cell receptor beta chains drawn from one sample of a study of prognosis after radiotherapy for stage I lung cancer. From the multiplex PCR reads, TCRdb called clonotypes with MiXCR, one entry per CDR3 protein. The profile shows about 59,000 distinct CDR3 sequences, 26% of them singletons. Sequencing used PBMCs, obtained before or after stereotactic body radiation therapy (not recorded which). The receptors come from a donor over 45 with non-small cell lung cancer. Both conserved end residues are part of each CDR3. Fields, in order: J gene, D gene, clone size, V gene, CDR3 length, CDR3 protein, CDR3 DNA. The D gene is left open where the match is weak. The size field is filled for only some rows; it gives once, few, many or a size class.

J gene: TRBJ1-2
D gene: TRBD1
clone size: many
V gene: TRBV20-1
CDR3 length: 13
CDR3 protein: CSAREWDRDGYTF
CDR3 DNA: TGCAGTGCTAGAGAATGGGACAGGGATGGCTACACCTTC

J gene: TRBJ1-5
D gene: -
clone size: -
V gene: TRBV6-9
CDR3 length: 15
CDR3 protein: CASSYSGTSGRPQDF
CDR3 DNA: TGTGCCAGCAGTTACTCTGGGACTTCAGGTCGGCCCCAGGATTTT

J gene: TRBJ2-4
D gene: -
clone size: many
V gene: TRBV5-1
CDR3 length: 15
CDR3 protein: CASSSGVPAKNIQYF
CDR3 DNA: TGCGCCAGCAGCTCTGGGGTTCCAGCCAAAAACATTCAGTACTTC

J gene: TRBJ2-7
D gene: -
clone size: many
V gene: TRBV3-1
CDR3 length: 14
CDR3 protein: CASSQVGESYEQYF
CDR3 DNA: TGTGCCAGCAGCCAAGTGGGGGAGTCCTACGAGCAGTACTTC

J gene: TRBJ2-1
D gene: -
clone size: many
V gene: TRBV9
CDR3 length: 13
CDR3 protein: CASSTAPHNEQFF
CDR3 DNA: TGTGCCAGCAGCACCGCTCCTCACAATGAGCAGTTCTTC

J gene: TRBJ1-2
D gene: -
clone size: many
V gene: TRBV3-1
CDR3 length: 14
CDR3 protein: CASSQEDRVHGYTF
CDR3 DNA: TGTGCCAGCAGCCAAGAGGATAGGGTCCATGGCTACACCTTC

J gene: TRBJ2-3
D gene: -
clone size: -
V gene: TRBV20-1
CDR3 length: 15
CDR3 protein: CSARGWAVGPDTQYF
CDR3 DNA: TGCAGTGCTAGAGGATGGGCGGTGGGGCCGGATACGCAGTATTTT

J gene: TRBJ2-5
D gene: -
clone size: -
V gene: TRBV6-1
CDR3 length: 13
CDR3 protein: CANQDSLRETQYF
CDR3 DNA: TGTGCCAACCAGGACTCACTACGGGAGACCCAGTACTTC

J gene: TRBJ1-2
D gene: -
clone size: many
V gene: TRBV5-6
CDR3 length: 15
CDR3 protein: CASSPAGGPNYGYTF
CDR3 DNA: TGTGCCAGCAGCCCCGCTGGGGGACCTAACTATGGCTACACCTTC

J gene: TRBJ2-1
D gene: -
clone size: -
V gene: TRBV5-4
CDR3 length: 16
CDR3 protein: CASNPGGQPSYNEQFF
CDR3 DNA: TGTGCCAGCAACCCCGGAGGCCAGCCGTCCTACAATGAGCAGTTCTTC

J gene: TRBJ1-5
D gene: TRBD1
clone size: -
V gene: TRBV4-1
CDR3 length: 14
CDR3 protein: CASSRGTGDKPKHF
CDR3 DNA: TGCGCCAGCAGCCGCGGGACAGGGGATAAGCCCAAGCATTTT

J gene: TRBJ2-5
D gene: -
clone size: -
V gene: TRBV5-4
CDR3 length: 14
CDR3 protein: CASSSGQPRETQYF
CDR3 DNA: TGTGCCAGCAGCTCCGGACAGCCCAGAGAGACCCAGTACTTC

J gene: TRBJ2-1
D gene: TRBD2
clone size: many
V gene: TRBV9
CDR3 length: 17
CDR3 protein: CASSSREGRARVNEQFF
CDR3 DNA: TGTGCCAGCAGCTCCCGGGAGGGCAGGGCGCGGGTAAATGAGCAGTTCTTC

J gene: TRBJ2-5
D gene: TRBD1
clone size: many
V gene: TRBV7-2
CDR3 length: 14
CDR3 protein: CASSSYRGGETQYF
CDR3 DNA: TGTGCCAGCAGCTCCTACAGGGGTGGGGAGACCCAGTACTTC

J gene: TRBJ1-1
D gene: TRBD1
clone size: many
V gene: TRBV12-3/TRBV12-4
CDR3 length: 16
CDR3 protein: CASSGGQREKDTEAFF
CDR3 DNA: TGTGCCAGCAGCGGGGGACAGCGAGAGAAAGACACAGAAGCTTTCTTT

J gene: TRBJ2-2
D gene: -
clone size: many
V gene: TRBV7-9
CDR3 length: 14
CDR3 protein: CASSLYRKGGELFF
CDR3 DNA: TGTGCCAGCAGCTTATATAGAAAGGGCGGGGAGCTGTTTTTT

J gene: TRBJ1-1
D gene: TRBD1
clone size: -
V gene: TRBV6-1
CDR3 length: 17
CDR3 protein: CASSRIIRGLVKTEAFF
CDR3 DNA: TGTGCCAGCAGTCGCATCATCAGGGGGCTCGTAAAGACTGAAGCTTTCTTT

J gene: TRBJ1-3
D gene: -
clone size: many
V gene: TRBV7-8
CDR3 length: 17
CDR3 protein: CASSLREPVVPGNTIYF
CDR3 DNA: TGTGCCAGCAGCTTACGGGAGCCGGTTGTCCCTGGAAACACCATATATTTT

J gene: TRBJ1-1
D gene: -
clone size: many
V gene: TRBV20-1
CDR3 length: 10
CDR3 protein: CSARQTEAFF
CDR3 DNA: TGCAGTGCCCGCCAAACTGAAGCTTTCTTT

J gene: TRBJ2-5
D gene: -
clone size: -
V gene: TRBV14
CDR3 length: 13
CDR3 protein: CASSHGYQETQYF
CDR3 DNA: TGTGCCAGCAGCCATGGGTACCAAGAGACCCAGTACTTC

J gene: TRBJ1-1
D gene: -
clone size: -
V gene: TRBV28
CDR3 length: 15
CDR3 protein: CASSLFPQFMTEAFF
CDR3 DNA: TGTGCCAGCAGTTTATTCCCCCAGTTTATGACTGAAGCTTTCTTT

J gene: TRBJ2-1
D gene: TRBD1
clone size: many
V gene: TRBV20-1
CDR3 length: 14
CDR3 protein: CSALDSPGGDEQFF
CDR3 DNA: TGCAGTGCCTTGGACTCCCCAGGGGGCGATGAGCAGTTCTTC

J gene: TRBJ1-5
D gene: -
clone size: many
V gene: TRBV4-2
CDR3 length: 16
CDR3 protein: CASSQEGDRGYQPQHF
CDR3 DNA: TGTGCCAGCAGCCAAGAGGGAGACCGGGGGTATCAGCCCCAGCATTTT

J gene: TRBJ1-2
D gene: -
clone size: many
V gene: TRBV30
CDR3 length: 14
CDR3 protein: CAWSAVGGKYGYTF
CDR3 DNA: TGTGCCTGGAGTGCTGTCGGGGGGAAGTATGGCTACACCTTC

J gene: TRBJ2-1
D gene: -
clone size: many
V gene: TRBV6-1
CDR3 length: 15
CDR3 protein: CASSDGLRVYNEQFF
CDR3 DNA: TGTGCCAGCAGTGATGGTCTTAGGGTCTACAATGAGCAGTTCTTC

J gene: TRBJ1-2
D gene: TRBD1
clone size: many
V gene: TRBV5-1
CDR3 length: 15
CDR3 protein: CASSSGTGLGYGYTF
CDR3 DNA: TGCGCCAGCAGCTCCGGGACAGGGCTTGGCTATGGCTACACCTTC

J gene: TRBJ2-7
D gene: -
clone size: -
V gene: TRBV30
CDR3 length: 12
CDR3 protein: CALSAWASDQYF
CDR3 DNA: TGTGCCTTGAGTGCGTGGGCGAGCGATCAGTACTTC

J gene: TRBJ1-4
D gene: TRBD1
clone size: many
V gene: TRBV30
CDR3 length: 16
CDR3 protein: CAWSSESRTGGGYLFF
CDR3 DNA: TGTGCCTGGAGCTCAGAGTCACGGACAGGGGGCGGGTATCTGTTTTTT

J gene: TRBJ1-1
D gene: -
clone size: many
V gene: TRBV4-2
CDR3 length: 12
CDR3 protein: CASSQGGQGAFF
CDR3 DNA: TGTGCCAGCAGCCAAGGTGGACAAGGAGCTTTCTTT

J gene: TRBJ2-2
D gene: -
clone size: -
V gene: TRBV6-1
CDR3 length: 14
CDR3 protein: CASSHGWGTGELFF
CDR3 DNA: TGTGCCAGCAGTCACGGATGGGGTACCGGGGAGCTTTTTTTT

J gene: TRBJ2-5
D gene: TRBD1
clone size: many
V gene: TRBV5-1
CDR3 length: 14
CDR3 protein: CASSYGQGRETQYF
CDR3 DNA: TGCGCCAGCAGCTACGGACAGGGGCGGGAGACCCAGTACTTC

J gene: TRBJ2-7
D gene: -
clone size: many
V gene: TRBV5-4
CDR3 length: 15
CDR3 protein: CASSLEPGSSYEQYF
CDR3 DNA: TGTGCCAGCAGCTTGGAACCAGGGAGCTCCTACGAGCAGTACTTC

J gene: TRBJ1-3
D gene: TRBD1
clone size: -
V gene: TRBV6-1
CDR3 length: 13
CDR3 protein: CAREGALGNTIYF
CDR3 DNA: TGTGCCAGGGAGGGGGCGCTTGGAAACACCATATATTTT

J gene: TRBJ1-3
D gene: TRBD1
clone size: many
V gene: TRBV20-1
CDR3 length: 15
CDR3 protein: CSAREGQFSGNTIYF
CDR3 DNA: TGCAGTGCTAGAGAGGGACAGTTCTCTGGAAACACCATATATTTT

J gene: TRBJ2-1
D gene: -
clone size: many
V gene: TRBV7-9
CDR3 length: 14
CDR3 protein: CASSSRDLYNEQFF
CDR3 DNA: TGTGCCAGCAGCTCTCGGGACTTGTACAATGAGCAGTTCTTC

J gene: TRBJ2-7
D gene: -
clone size: many
V gene: TRBV7-8
CDR3 length: 14
CDR3 protein: CASSLETGTYEQYF
CDR3 DNA: TGTGCCAGCAGCTTAGAAACAGGGACCTACGAGCAGTACTTC

J gene: TRBJ1-2
D gene: -
clone size: -
V gene: TRBV12-3/TRBV12-4
CDR3 length: 17
CDR3 protein: CASIKSPGQCRNYGYTF
CDR3 DNA: TGTGCCAGCATCAAATCCCCGGGGCAGTGCAGAAACTATGGCTACACCTTC

J gene: TRBJ1-1
D gene: -
clone size: many
V gene: TRBV7-9
CDR3 length: 15
CDR3 protein: CASSWGTGGNTEAFF
CDR3 DNA: TGTGCCAGCAGCTGGGGGACGGGTGGGAACACTGAAGCTTTCTTT

J gene: TRBJ2-2
D gene: TRBD1
clone size: many
V gene: TRBV12-3/TRBV12-4
CDR3 length: 15
CDR3 protein: CASRITGTGGWELFF
CDR3 DNA: TGTGCCAGCAGGATAACCGGGACAGGGGGCTGGGAGCTGTTTTTT

J gene: TRBJ1-5
D gene: -
clone size: many
V gene: TRBV18
CDR3 length: 14
CDR3 protein: CASSPQAYNQPQHF
CDR3 DNA: TGTGCCAGCTCACCACAGGCTTACAATCAGCCCCAGCATTTT

J gene: TRBJ2-3
D gene: TRBD1
clone size: -
V gene: TRBV28
CDR3 length: 15
CDR3 protein: CASSFVAGGPDTQYF
CDR3 DNA: TGTGCCAGCAGTTTTGTGGCAGGGGGCCCAGATACGCAGTATTTT

J gene: TRBJ2-2
D gene: -
clone size: -
V gene: TRBV6-1
CDR3 length: 14
CDR3 protein: CASRTAGNTGELFF
CDR3 DNA: TGTGCCAGCAGAACTGCAGGGAACACCGGGGAGCTGTTTTTT

J gene: TRBJ2-5
D gene: TRBD1
clone size: -
V gene: TRBV12-3/TRBV12-4
CDR3 length: 15
CDR3 protein: CASRTTGGAVETQYF
CDR3 DNA: TGTGCCAGCAGAACGACAGGGGGCGCGGTTGAGACCCAGTACTTC

J gene: TRBJ2-7
D gene: -
clone size: many
V gene: TRBV2
CDR3 length: 10
CDR3 protein: CASSDRGQYF
CDR3 DNA: TGTGCCAGCAGTGACAGGGGGCAGTACTTC

J gene: TRBJ2-1
D gene: -
clone size: many
V gene: TRBV2
CDR3 length: 15
CDR3 protein: CASTHGALGSNEQFF
CDR3 DNA: TGTGCCAGCACTCACGGGGCCCTAGGTTCCAATGAGCAGTTCTTC

J gene: TRBJ2-5
D gene: -
clone size: many
V gene: TRBV28
CDR3 length: 11
CDR3 protein: CASSRQETQYF
CDR3 DNA: TGTGCCAGCAGCCGCCAAGAGACCCAGTACTTC

J gene: TRBJ2-2
D gene: -
clone size: -
V gene: TRBV6-2/TRBV6-3
CDR3 length: 15
CDR3 protein: CASTRQLLNTWELFF
CDR3 DNA: TGTGCCAGCACCAGACAGCTGCTTAACACCTGGGAGCTGTTCTTT

J gene: TRBJ2-1
D gene: -
clone size: -
V gene: TRBV7-2
CDR3 length: 16
CDR3 protein: CASILDLVGSYNEQFF
CDR3 DNA: TGTGCCAGCATCTTAGACCTAGTGGGCTCCTACAATGAGCAGTTCTTC

J gene: TRBJ1-1
D gene: -
clone size: -
V gene: TRBV6-5
CDR3 length: 14
CDR3 protein: CASSLAGALTEASF
CDR3 DNA: TGTGCCAGCAGTTTAGCGGGGGCTCTAACTGAAGCTTCCTTT

J gene: TRBJ1-5
D gene: -
clone size: many
V gene: TRBV28
CDR3 length: 14
CDR3 protein: CASSTRTVNQPQHF
CDR3 DNA: TGTGCCAGCAGTACTCGGACAGTCAATCAGCCCCAGCATTTT

J gene: TRBJ1-2
D gene: TRBD1
clone size: -
V gene: TRBV6-1
CDR3 length: 13
CDR3 protein: CASRSTGVYGYTF
CDR3 DNA: TGTGCCAGCAGATCTACAGGGGTCTATGGCTACACCTTC

J gene: TRBJ1-6
D gene: -
clone size: -
V gene: TRBV6-1
CDR3 length: 14
CDR3 protein: CANRRGGPNSPLHF
CDR3 DNA: TGTGCCAACAGGCGGGGGGGCCCTAATTCACCCCTCCACTTT

J gene: TRBJ2-4
D gene: -
clone size: -
V gene: TRBV6-6
CDR3 length: 14
CDR3 protein: CASSYSEGGDIQYF
CDR3 DNA: TGTGCCAGCAGTTACTCGGAGGGGGGGGACATTCAGTACTTC

J gene: TRBJ2-5
D gene: TRBD1
clone size: many
V gene: TRBV5-1
CDR3 length: 15
CDR3 protein: CASSSTSTGLKTQYF
CDR3 DNA: TGCGCCAGCAGCTCTACATCGACAGGGTTAAAGACCCAGTACTTC

J gene: TRBJ2-1
D gene: -
clone size: many
V gene: TRBV6-1
CDR3 length: 11
CDR3 protein: CASTAMGLQFF
CDR3 DNA: TGTGCCAGCACTGCAATGGGGTTGCAGTTCTTC